The T cell receptor (beta chain) described here comes from a study of T cell responses to AZD1222 COVID-19 vaccine (dated by TCRdb to about 2021). Study-wide context: AZD1222 recipients given second doses at about 4 weeks or at about 12 weeks were pooled, since spike-specific TCR depth and breadth were not found to differ between the two schedules. TCR sequencing covered over 230 trial participants: 207 given two doses of AZD1222 and approximately 26 given two doses of MenACWY control vaccine. Trial participants were enrolled by age into 18-55, 56-69 and 70-plus year subgroups, with 148, 28 and 57 TCR-sequenced participants respectively.

V and J lose 4 bases and 4 bases, and a span of 17 bases separates them. Looking up the germline V gene yields CDR1 SGDLS and CDR2 YYNGEE. Spanning cysteine to phenylalanine, the CDR3 consists of 16 amino acids. Only the CDR3 part of the read is kept: 48 bases, read in frame from the first base. The sample's time point, from its label and the paper: baseline before first vaccination. Vaccinee samples came from UK trials COV001 and COV002, including a single-blind randomized controlled phase 2/3 trial of AZD1222 (ChAdOx1 nCoV-19) in healthy adults. For TCRbeta chain sequencing, PBMC samples were collected from trial participants at day 0 and at day 28 after the second dose. The CDR3 regions of human TCRbeta chains were analyzed by immunosequencing. The published analysis was carried out like this. Repertoire TCRs were checked for matches against a reference library of SARS-CoV-2-specific TCRs that had been generated using the MIRA antigen-specificity platform. Breadth was defined as the fraction of unique TCRs that were SARS-CoV-2-associated. Depth was defined as the fraction of total T cells that were SARS-CoV-2-associated. Each spike-specific TCR was assigned to its reactive spike region and to a CD4 or CD8 class using the MIRA data. Log10-transformed breadth and depth values were compared by one-way ANOVA with Sidak's multiple comparisons tests. This is the immuneACCESS table as TCRdb keeps it, with only in-frame sequences that have V and J called. A part of the clones is gone; compared with another copy, unresolved V genes explain less than half, and the rest is unexplained. V, J and clone size are those of that table, while D and trimming were read from the DNA. Across this sample there are 65,000 to 95,000 clones, with around 80% seen only once. The ten biggest clones cover less than 25% of the sample.

The research as a whole found: After two AZD1222 doses, spike-specific TCR breadth and depth were significantly higher than at day 0 and than in MenACWY recipients. The 56-69-year group was small, and its depth increase did not reach significance, likely because of low power. Because no day 14 peak-response samples were available, repertoires were characterized only after the peak T cell response. Only a handful of AZD1222 recipients were SARS-CoV-2 seropositive at baseline, limiting conclusions about previously exposed vaccinees. Reportedly, almost half of the unique spike-specific TCRs recognized epitopes lying outside the regions that are mutated in the B.1.351 and B.1.1.7 variants. The vaccine-associated CD4 TCRs covered the entire spike protein, and the dominant responses fell in regions 160-218 and 743-854. Participants were mostly white British, with more females than males. The authors suggested clonal diversity may have been underestimated.

Regarding this clone: There is no known antigen for this receptor. No much larger clonotype is one base removed from it; base qualities were not supplied.

This specimen was peripheral blood, taken on day 0 of AZD1222 vaccination. The rearrangement combines TRBV9 with TRBJ2-2, with the D assignment possibly TRBD1 or TRBD2, given 5 matching bases for each. The TCR was taken from an adult in good health. The nucleotide sequence is given as TGTGCCAGCAGCCTAAGGGGAGACGGCAGCACCGGGGAGCTGTTTTTT. This encodes CASSLRGDGSTGELFF.